One and the same sample provided the 4 T cell receptor beta chains below, sequenced in a study of T cells in Graves' hyperthyroidism and ophthalmopathy. There were TCR beta CDR3 regions amplified from RNA transcripts. HTBI primers were employed in a first-round RT-PCR of the TCR CDR3. TCRdb itself ran the multiplex PCR reads through MiXCR, one entry per CDR3 protein. This table has 600,000 to 700,000 distinct CDR3 sequences, roughly 14% appearing once. Specimen: blood. These receptors were collected from a woman in her thirties or forties with Graves' ophthalmopathy.

This clonotype was seen ten or more times. This chain uses TRBV5-1 with TRBJ2-7; perhaps TRBD2 as D (5 bases). V was pared by 4 bases and J by 5 bases, with 19 bases between. Germline V lookup: CDR1 SGHRS, CDR2 YFSETQ. The CDR3 runs to 15 residues. This chain's CDR3 is CASSPTVIALHEQYF. CDR3 coding DNA: TGCGCCAGCAGCCCAACTGTGATAGCGTTGCACGAGCAGTACTTC.

This clonotype was found many times. The J gene is TRBJ1-1, the V gene TRBV2; 8 bases agree with TRBD1. The CDR3 has 16 residues. V shed 6 bases, J shed 1 base, and the junction held 10 bases outside the gene matches. CDR1 and CDR2 (germline): SNHLY, FYNNEI. Here the CDR3 DNA reads TGTGCCAGCAGGGTATCCAGGGACAGGTCGAACACTGAAGCTTTCTTT. The encoded protein is CASRVSRDRSNTEAFF.

This clonotype was observed many times. This chain links TRBV2 with TRBJ2-7; 10 nucleotides line up with TRBD1. The J segment lost 6 bases and the V segment lost 3 bases, leaving 5 bases of the junction unmatched. The CDR3 spans 14 residues. Germline loops: CDR1 SNHLY, CDR2 FYNNEI. The CDR3 coding sequence is TGTGCCAGCAGTGATTTCGGGACAGGGGCCGAGCAGTACTTC. It encodes CASSDFGTGAEQYF.

The chain joins TRBV29-1 to TRBJ2-7; 9 bases align to TRBD2. CDR1 and CDR2 (germline): SQVTM, ANQGSEA. V lost 4 bases and J lost 1; bases outside the gene matches: 5. The CDR3 consists of 14 residues. The CDR3 spells CSVAWLAGSYEQYF. In DNA form, the CDR3 reads TGCAGCGTTGCGTGGCTAGCGGGATCCTACGAGCAGTACTTC.